A single T cell receptor beta chain is shown here with its context. Its target is not known. This specimen comes from a study of T cells in Graves' hyperthyroidism and ophthalmopathy. Overall study findings and caveats: Ophthalmopathy was predicted by the model a median of approximately 6.6 months ahead of onset.

Newly diagnosed hyperthyroidism patients aged 18 to 65 years had disease lasting under 2 months. For the diagnoses, clinical symptoms, serum thyroxine and TRAb, thyroid ultrasound and orbital computed tomography were used. Using approximately 10 ml of fresh peripheral blood, PBMCs were prepared. Using RNA transcripts as the source, TCR beta CDR3 regions were amplified. Researchers ran a first-round RT-PCR on the TCR CDR3 using the HTBI primer set. TCRdb reprocessed the multiplex PCR reads via MiXCR and lists one record per CDR3 protein. This table has more than 500,000 distinct CDR3 sequences, 15% to 20% appearing once. The specimen sequenced was blood. The clonotype comes from a woman between 25 and 40 years old with Graves' hyperthyroidism.

In DNA form, the CDR3 reads TGTGCCAGCAGCCAAGGGCGGGAGGGCCCGACAGATACGCAGTATTTT. Protein: CASSQGREGPTDTQYF. J is TRBJ2-3 and V is TRBV4-2, with 9 bases aligning to TRBD2. Germline CDR1 and CDR2: LGHNA and YNFKEQ. The CDR3 has 16 residues. V gave up 1 base and J gave up 3 bases; unmatched junction bases: 5.